Listed below are T cell receptor beta chains from one sample, sequenced in a study of T cell repertoires in cytomegalovirus infection. From the reads, TCRdb called clonotypes with MiXCR, one entry per CDR3 protein. The top ten hold 15% to 20% of the sample, which has 160,000 or so distinct CDR3 sequences, roughly 17% seen once. The sequencing sample was made of CD8+ T cells from PBMCs. All receptors come from a human donor in good health (CMV status not recorded). Some clones in this sample may be carry-over from other donors' samples. CDR3s leave out the opening cysteine and the closing phenylalanine or tryptophan. A D gene is named only where the DNA matches it firmly.

j_gene | v_gene | d_gene | CDR3aa
TRBJ2-5 | TRBV7-9 | . | ASSPVRGRETQY
TRBJ2-5 | TRBV7-9 | TRBD1 | ASSSPQQGAQRETQY
TRBJ2-7 | TRBV14 | TRBD1 | ASSQPGQRFYEQY
TRBJ2-3 | TRBV28 | TRBD2 | ASSFQSGKTDTQY
TRBJ2-7 | TRBV10-3 | TRBD2 | AISLAGAAVDEQY
TRBJ2-1 | TRBV7-8 | . | ASSSPGRFNSNEQF
TRBJ2-7 | TRBV28 | . | ASSPVSYEQY
TRBJ2-7 | TRBV7-2 | TRBD2 | ASSLRLAGGLYEQY
TRBJ2-7 | TRBV11-2 | TRBD2 | ASSLVPAGGPEQY
TRBJ2-7 | TRBV7-3 | . | ASSPFPRGYEQY
TRBJ2-1 | TRBV6-1 | . | ASVWGYEQF
TRBJ2-1 | TRBV19 | . | ASSTPSIQGRSNEQF
TRBJ2-7 | TRBV9 | TRBD1 | ASSVFPGQGNDEQY
TRBJ2-2 | TRBV4-1 | . | ASSRGVALGNTGELF
TRBJ2-3 | TRBV28 | TRBD2 | ASSLGTSGDTDTQY
TRBJ1-1 | TRBV19 | . | ASSIAHGYTEAF
TRBJ2-1 | TRBV6-2/TRBV6-3 | . | ASSPRWGSSYNEQF